Listed below are T cell receptor beta chains from one sample, sequenced in a study of blood T cell repertoires in COVID-19. Assay used: immunoSEQ multiplex PCR; TCRdb lists only in-frame clones, some missing. The sample lists 210,000 or so clones, roughly 85% occurring once. Source material: PBMCs or T cells enriched from blood (not recorded which). These receptors came from a man aged 25 to 40 who had recovered from COVID-19. CDR3s leave out the opening cysteine and the closing phenylalanine or tryptophan.

V gene	J gene	CDR3 protein
TRBV3-1/TRBV3-2	TRBJ1-1	ASSHTGGNTEAF
TRBV7-2	TRBJ2-4	ASSLRGEDIQY
TRBV29-1	TRBJ1-6	SVRVQGPNNSPLH
TRBV10-3	TRBJ2-5	ASTTDAGQAQETQY
TRBV27	TRBJ2-3	ASSIDITTDTQY
TRBV28	TRBJ1-2	ASRGTGSTGYT
TRBV20-1	TRBJ1-5	SASGGGQPQH
TRBV5-1	TRBJ1-4	ASSSGDRENEKLF
TRBV27	TRBJ1-1	ASRFRGAMDTEAF
TRBV15	TRBJ1-3	ATSSQRSGNTIY
TRBV5-1	TRBJ2-1	ASSTGLANNEQF
TRBV7-6	TRBJ2-4	ASSLDLGRGGAAKNIQY
TRBV30	TRBJ1-5	AWSSTDGGRPQH
TRBV2	TRBJ2-5	ASSEWGVETQY
TRBV5-6	TRBJ1-2	ASSLALTAYGYT
TRBV30	TRBJ1-6	AWSGGQFNSPLH
TRBV14	TRBJ1-1	ASSQLPTGHDPTF
TRBV5-1	TRBJ1-3	ASSLSGLPLHEDGNTIY
TRBV12-3/TRBV12-4	TRBJ2-5	ASRQASWGTQY
TRBV3-1/TRBV3-2	TRBJ1-5	ASSPQIGTLRDQPQH
TRBV7-9	TRBJ2-5	ASSPGLPQY
TRBV9	TRBJ1-2	ASSVGEIDGYT
TRBV7-9	TRBJ2-7	ASSLESSRLYEQY
TRBV3-1/TRBV3-2	TRBJ2-3	ASSPQRLAAPDTQY
TRBV14	TRBJ1-3	ASSQDKHYSGNTIY
TRBV6-6	TRBJ1-6	ASLAESSYNSPLH
TRBV28	TRBJ1-3	ASSLRLGQGKGNTIY
TRBV6-1	TRBJ1-6	ASSEFHTNNSPLH
TRBV29-1	TRBJ1-1	SVSGRLNTEAF
TRBV14	TRBJ1-2	ASSPKGTYLYGYT
TRBV11-3	TRBJ2-5	ASSALRGETQY
TRBV7-9	TRBJ2-7	ASSPVDRATYEQY
TRBV20-1	TRBJ2-7	SARANYEQY
TRBV7-9	TRBJ2-7	ASSSYGQGSSNRYEQY
TRBV7-2	TRBJ2-5	ASVKPQETQY
TRBV5-6	TRBJ1-6	ASTPGGTNSPLH
TRBV6-5	TRBJ1-5	ASRQTGFGNQPQH
TRBV12-3/TRBV12-4	TRBJ2-7	ASTLGAYEQY
TRBV29-1	TRBJ1-2	SVDEGQWLGYT
TRBV7-7	TRBJ2-2	ASSLETGGTGELF
TRBV7-2	TRBJ1-5	ASSLWHNQPQH
TRBV6-5	TRBJ1-5	ASSYSYRGDQPQH
TRBV7-2	TRBJ1-5	ASSLDIAGAQPQH
TRBV24-1	TRBJ2-1	ATSDFAGNYNEQF
TRBV6-5	TRBJ2-7	ASRRDSNYEQY
TRBV3-1/TRBV3-2	TRBJ2-1	ASRFGLLTNNEQF
TRBV7-9	TRBJ1-1	ASSSLGGERTEAF
TRBV3-1/TRBV3-2	TRBJ2-7	ASSQDSTSWYEQY
TRBV19	TRBJ2-7	ASSLQGTDSYEQY
TRBV3-1/TRBV3-2	TRBJ2-5	ASSRYGASGRRTETQY
TRBV18	TRBJ1-1	ASYSTGAGEAF
TRBV18	TRBJ1-2	ASSPPSGLSYYGYT
TRBV9	TRBJ1-1	ASSVEWQSTEAF
TRBV6-5	TRBJ1-5	ASSPGGATQPQH
TRBV28	TRBJ2-7	ASSIPQGAYEQY
TRBV7-9	TRBJ2-1	ASSFIAGGPGEQF
TRBV10-3	TRBJ1-1	AISEAGALNTEAF
TRBV9	TRBJ1-6	ASSPRRRLHNSPLH
TRBV7-9	TRBJ1-2	ASSLVSGSGYGYT
TRBV2	TRBJ2-7	ASSAGYTYEQY